This T cell receptor (beta chain) emerged from a study of control samples from healthy donors and cancer patients (dated by TCRdb to 2018 to 2020). Sequences MGHDK (CDR1) and SYGVNS (CDR2) are obtained from the germline V gene. Trimming removed 2 bases from V and 1 base from J, leaving 11 bases between the germline ends. The CDR3 measures 15 amino acids from cysteine to phenylalanine. Only CDR3 DNA is held: 45 bases, read in frame from base 1. Of note for this clone: It lacks a known antigen. Per-nucleotide qualities are absent, and no much larger clonotype sits a single base away.

Receptors were amplified or captured by the immunoSEQ multiplex PCR assay. Here the immuneACCESS table is served through TCRdb, limited to in-frame sequences with V and J called. Missing clones are a known gap in these copies; in checked studies unresolved V genes cover under half, and the rest lacks a known reason. The sample has under 140,000 clones on record, roughly 88% of them singletons. The ten largest clones add up to less than 4% of the sample. This chain joins TRBV25-1 to TRBJ2-5; the D segment cannot be called with confidence. The sequencing sample was made of PBMCs. This TCR was recovered from a woman aged 55-69 years with lung cancer. The CDR3 has the sequence CASSERSGTQETQYF. The DNA sequence follows: TGTGCCAGCAGTGAACGGTCAGGCACCCAAGAGACCCAGTACTTC.